This passage covers 7 T cell receptor beta chains from one sample sequenced in a study of T cells in localized non-small cell lung cancer. Sequencing was performed with immunoSEQ multiplex PCR; in TCRdb, only in-frame clones are kept and a portion is missing. This sample has approximately 2,600 clones, with approximately 20% found just once. This material consisted of lung tumor tissue, taken before any cancer treatment. Every receptor here comes from a male donor at least 60 years old with stage II squamous cell lung carcinoma.

This chain joins TRBV19 and TRBJ1-1; tentatively, D is TRBD1 (6 bases). The V and J ends lost 3 bases and 3 bases respectively, with 11 bases between them. The CDR3 is 14 amino acids. Germline V lookup: CDR1 LNHDA, CDR2 SQIVND (reference sequence). CDR3 DNA: TGTGCCAGTAGTATGGCTGGACAGTACACTGAAGCTTTCTTT. Amino acids: CASSMAGQYTEAFF. The whole variable domain, filled in from reference TRBV19 and TRBJ1-1, reads DGGITQSPKYLFRKEGQNVTLSCEQNLNHDAMYWYRQDPGQGLRLIYYSQIVNDFQKGDIAEGYSVSREKKESFPLTVTSAQKNPTAFYLCASSMAGQYTEAFFGQGTRLTVV.

This clone appeared a few times. V usage is TRBV6-8 and J usage is TRBJ2-1; TRBD1 agrees at 10 bases. CDR3 size: 18 residues. Germline values: CDR1 MNHGY, CDR2 SAAAGT. The V and J ends lost 1 base and 10 bases, in that order; junction bases with no gene match: 16. The CDR3, as DNA: TGTGCCAGCAGTTACTTGTCTAACCGGGACAGGGGATATAACGAGCAGTTCTTC. It specifies CASSYLSNRDRGYNEQFF.

By share of the sample, this clone is medium-sized (0.01 to 0.1%). The V and J genes are TRBV11-3 and TRBJ2-1; D is perhaps TRBD1 or TRBD2 (5 bases each). The CDR3 has 15 residues. The V and J ends lost 4 bases and 0 bases respectively, with 10 bases between them. Per germline, CDR1 SGHNT and CDR2 YENEEA. The CDR3 nucleotides read TGTGCCAGCAGCTGGGACGCACTCTCCTACAATGAGCAGTTCTTC. Its translation is CASSWDALSYNEQFF.

The chain recombines TRBV11-3 with TRBJ2-7, with D perhaps assigned TRBD1 or TRBD2 (5 bases each). This CDR3 region has 16 residues. The ends were cut back, 2 bases at V and 2 bases at J, with 16 bases in the middle. In germline, CDR1 is SGHNT, CDR2 YENEEA. CDR3 in amino acids: CASSLNSGTATYEQYF. CDR3 in DNA: TGTGCCAGCAGCTTAAACTCCGGGACGGCCACCTACGAGCAGTACTTC.

The chain couples TRBV19 to TRBJ1-5, with TRBD1 matching 8 bases. Trimming took 10 bases from V and 6 from J; bases not matched to a gene: 8. This CDR3 is 13 amino acids long. The germline V gene encodes CDR1 LNHDA and CDR2 SQIVND (reference sequence). The CDR3 region is CAIGQGLFQPQHF. The CDR3 region has the DNA TGTGCCATCGGACAGGGATTATTTCAGCCCCAGCATTTT.

This clone appeared a few times. The rearrangement uses TRBV11-3 and TRBJ2-2, with D possibly being TRBD2 (6 bases). CDR1 and CDR2 (germline): SGHNT, YENEEA. This CDR3 is built from 15 residues. Between the trimmed V and J ends, which lost 4 bases and 4 bases, there was a span of 13 bases. The CDR3 sequence: CASSSSGSITGELFF. CDR3 bases: TGTGCCAGCAGCTCGAGCGGGTCTATCACCGGGGAGCTGTTTTTT.

This clone has just a few counts. V is TRBV6-8 and J is TRBJ1-2, with TRBD1 matching 8 bases. There are 14 residues in the CDR3. V was pared by 6 bases and J by 7 bases, with 10 bases of the junction left unmatched. CDR1 and CDR2 from the germline V gene are MNHGY and SAAAGT. CDR3 DNA sequence: TGTGCCAGCAGCCTACAGGGGGGAAATGGTGGCTACACCTTC. Translation: CASSLQGGNGGYTF.